This T cell receptor beta chain was profiled in a study of monozygotic twins with inflammatory bowel disease. Two nested PCRs, of approximately 16 and 9 cycles, processed TCRalpha and TCRbeta cDNA. After re-calling the 5' RACE reads, TCRdb lists one entry per CDR3 protein, DNA absent. Reported are some 190,000 distinct CDR3 sequences; the ten largest clones contain 6% to 9%. Notes on this clonotype: Its target is unknown.

Study results and limitations: IBD patients carried less diverse TCRbeta repertoires (inverse Simpson) than healthy co-twins.

CDR1 SGHTA and CDR2 FQGTGA come from the germline V gene. The CDR3 length is 13 residues. This TCR was recovered from a human donor with ulcerative colitis or Crohn's disease, or a healthy co-twin of an affected twin (not recorded which). V is TRBV7-3 and J is TRBJ2-2. Sequences were obtained from blood. CDR3 in amino acids: CASSLDRSGELFF. Supplemented by reference TRBV7-3 and TRBJ2-2, the full variable domain reads GAGVSQTPSNKVTEKGKYVELRCDPISGHTALYWYRQSLGQGPEFLIYFQGTGAADDSGLPNDRFFAVRPEGSVSTLKIQRTERGDSAVYLCASSLDRSGELFFGEGSRLTVL.